Listed below are T cell receptor beta chains from one sample, sequenced in a study of blood T cell repertoires in COVID-19. Assay used: immunoSEQ multiplex PCR; TCRdb lists only in-frame clones, some missing. The sample carries under 55,000 clones, 86% recorded once. Sample: peripheral blood. Every receptor here comes from a human donor in a cohort sampled during active COVID-19. Each CDR3 is given with its conserved first and last residue. The D gene is left open where the match is weak. A clone size is listed for some rows: how often the clone was seen (once, few, many), or a class if it is expanded.

TRBJ2-1 . 15 . TRBV28 CASIPGSQASNEQFF TGTGCCAGCATCCCCGGCTCCCAGGCAAGCAATGAGCAGTTCTTC
TRBJ1-2 TRBD1 15 . TRBV5-1 CASRDRDRVDYGYTF TGCGCCAGCAGGGACCGGGACAGGGTTGACTATGGCTACACCTTC
TRBJ1-1 TRBD1 16 . TRBV10-1 CASSDYGTGKATEAFF TGCGCCAGCAGTGACTATGGGACAGGGAAGGCCACTGAAGCTTTCTTT
TRBJ2-3 TRBD2 14 . TRBV6-5 CASRLAGDTDTQYF TGTGCCAGCAGACTAGCGGGGGACACAGATACGCAGTATTTT
TRBJ2-2 . 16 . TRBV9 CASSQRFATNTGELFF TGTGCCAGCAGCCAACGGTTCGCGACGAACACCGGGGAGCTGTTTTTT
TRBJ2-2 TRBD1 14 . TRBV11-2 CASTRGGYTGELFF TGTGCCAGCACTAGAGGGGGCTACACCGGGGAGCTGTTTTTT
TRBJ2-7 TRBD1 16 . TRBV6-5 CASSYLGGQGAHEQYF TGTGCCAGCAGTTACTTGGGCGGGCAGGGGGCGCACGAGCAGTACTTC
TRBJ2-1 . 15 . TRBV9 CASSVEGADYNEQFF TGTGCCAGCAGCGTAGAAGGGGCAGACTACAATGAGCAGTTCTTC
TRBJ1-6 TRBD1 14 few TRBV29-1 CSVPPDRGNSPLHF TGCAGCGTCCCCCCCGACAGGGGTAATTCACCCCTCCACTTT
TRBJ2-2 TRBD1 14 once TRBV24-1 CATSRGTNTGELFF TGTGCCACCAGCAGGGGGACGAACACCGGGGAGCTGTTTTTT
TRBJ2-1 . 15 . TRBV7-2 CASSLSGITYNEQFF TGTGCCAGCAGCTTGTCGGGGATAACCTACAATGAGCAGTTCTTC
TRBJ1-4 . 14 once TRBV7-9 CASSLGGGDEKLFF TGTGCCAGCAGCTTGGGAGGAGGGGATGAAAAACTGTTTTTT
TRBJ2-7 TRBD1 16 few TRBV6-5 CASSYSPTGGFYEQYF TGTGCCAGCAGTTACTCCCCGACAGGGGGCTTCTACGAGCAGTACTTC
TRBJ2-6 TRBD2 16 once TRBV30 CAWRGRVRAGANVLTF TGTGCCTGGAGGGGGAGGGTCAGGGCTGGGGCCAACGTCCTGACTTTC
TRBJ2-2 . 19 . TRBV6-1 CASSVRRMSSRLNTGELFF TGTGCCAGCAGTGTACGTCGTATGAGTTCACGGTTGAACACCGGGGAGCTGTTTTTT
TRBJ1-5 . 13 . TRBV5-6 CASSFGGNQPQHF TGTGCCAGCAGCTTCGGAGGGAATCAGCCCCAGCATTTT
TRBJ1-6 . 15 . TRBV28 CASTPIGQIRSPLHF TGTGCCAGCACCCCAATCGGACAGATCCGTTCACCCCTCCACTTT
TRBJ2-7 . 13 . TRBV11-3 CASSVTGSYEQYF TGTGCCAGCAGCGTTACAGGATCCTACGAGCAGTACTTC
TRBJ1-6 . 14 . TRBV5-4 CASSLEQTNSPLHF TGTGCCAGCAGCTTGGAACAGACTAATTCACCCCTCCACTTT
TRBJ2-7 . 12 . TRBV28 CASSLFSYEQYF TGTGCCAGCAGCCTCTTCTCCTACGAGCAGTACTTC
TRBJ1-1 . 16 . TRBV7-9 CASSLGPGAVNTEAFF TGTGCCAGCAGCCTCGGACCCGGAGCGGTGAACACTGAAGCTTTCTTT
TRBJ2-6 . 17 . TRBV2 CASSARGTPAGANVLTF TGTGCCAGCAGTGCTAGGGGGACCCCTGCTGGGGCCAACGTCCTGACTTTC
TRBJ2-5 TRBD2 16 . TRBV4-2 CASSQGQTSTGETQYF TGTGCCAGCAGCCAAGGTCAGACTAGCACCGGGGAGACCCAGTACTTC
TRBJ2-7 . 15 . TRBV24-1 CATSDLGGSTDEQYF TGTGCCACCAGTGATTTAGGAGGATCGACCGACGAGCAGTACTTC
TRBJ2-3 TRBD2 17 . TRBV10-3 CAISDIPGLAGTDTQYF TGTGCCATCAGTGATATACCGGGACTAGCGGGCACAGATACGCAGTATTTT
TRBJ2-7 . 12 . TRBV12-5 CASGSPPGEQYF TGTGCTAGTGGTTCGCCCCCGGGCGAGCAGTACTTC
TRBJ2-2 TRBD2 16 . TRBV10-3 CAISVGTSGFTGELFF TGTGCCATCAGTGTAGGAACTAGCGGATTTACCGGGGAGCTGTTTTTT
TRBJ2-7 . 14 once TRBV4-1 CASSENRVPYEQYF TGCGCCAGCAGCGAAAACAGGGTACCCTACGAGCAGTACTTC
TRBJ2-7 TRBD2 15 . TRBV3-1/TRBV3-2 CASSQPGGGRNEQYF TGTGCCAGCAGCCAACCGGGAGGAGGAAGGAACGAGCAGTACTTC
TRBJ1-4 TRBD1 13 few TRBV29-1 CSEPGQGNEKLFF TGCAGCGAGCCGGGACAGGGTAATGAAAAACTGTTTTTT
TRBJ1-1 . 16 . TRBV6-6 CASRPDGGRGQNEAFF TGTGCCAGCAGACCCGACGGCGGGAGGGGACAAAATGAAGCTTTCTTT
TRBJ2-7 . 16 . TRBV21-1 CASSQGEKTSPYEQYF TGTGCCAGCAGCCAGGGGGAAAAGACATCCCCCTACGAGCAGTACTTC
TRBJ2-2 . 14 . TRBV6-6 CASRTGLPTGELFF TGTGCCAGCAGGACAGGCCTCCCCACCGGGGAGCTGTTTTTT
TRBJ2-5 . 15 . TRBV5-1 CASSLNLAPQETQYF TGCGCCAGCAGCTTGAATCTAGCGCCCCAAGAGACCCAGTACTTC
TRBJ2-7 . 16 . TRBV19 CASSSLPGSQKGEQYF TGTGCCAGTAGTTCCCTTCCCGGGAGCCAGAAGGGCGAGCAGTACTTC
TRBJ1-1 . 15 . TRBV7-9 CASSFRDRKNTEAFF TGTGCCAGCAGCTTCCGTGACAGGAAGAACACTGAAGCTTTCTTT
TRBJ2-2 TRBD2 16 . TRBV2 CASSGGSGGVTGELFF TGTGCCAGCAGTGGAGGTAGCGGGGGAGTCACCGGGGAGCTGTTTTTT
TRBJ1-1 TRBD1 14 . TRBV6-4 CASKVQGGATEAFF TGTGCCAGCAAGGTACAGGGGGGAGCCACTGAAGCTTTCTTT
TRBJ2-6 TRBD1 22 . TRBV27 CASRLRQGAQHRPLSGANVLTF TGTGCCAGCAGATTAAGACAGGGGGCCCAACACCGCCCTCTCTCTGGGGCCAACGTCCTGACTTTC
TRBJ2-7 . 14 . TRBV19 CASAQGGISYEQYF TGTGCCAGCGCACAGGGGGGGATCTCCTACGAGCAGTACTTC
TRBJ2-1 . 15 . TRBV25-1 CASSEFGRAGNEQFF TGTGCCAGCAGTGAATTCGGCAGGGCTGGCAATGAGCAGTTCTTC
TRBJ2-5 TRBD2 16 . TRBV10-1 CASSDLAGGPGETQYF TGCGCCAGCAGTGACCTGGCGGGAGGGCCAGGAGAGACCCAGTACTTC
TRBJ1-2 . 15 once TRBV27 CASSLLQGRAITYTF TGTGCCAGCAGTTTACTCCAGGGGCGAGCGATAACCTACACCTTC
TRBJ2-7 TRBD2 18 once TRBV4-2 CASSQSGLAGGPGYEQYF TGTGCCAGCAGCCAATCGGGACTAGCGGGAGGGCCGGGCTACGAGCAGTACTTC
TRBJ1-2 . 15 . TRBV3-1/TRBV3-2 CASSQANTGIYGYTF TGTGCCAGCAGCCAAGCTAATACAGGGATCTATGGCTACACCTTC
TRBJ1-6 . 14 . TRBV3-1/TRBV3-2 CASSQERYNSPLHF TGTGCCAGCAGCCAAGAGAGATATAATTCACCCCTCCACTTT
TRBJ1-2 . 16 . TRBV28 CASSPPAGSFDYGYTF TGTGCCAGCAGTCCGCCCGCAGGGTCTTTCGACTATGGCTACACCTTC
TRBJ1-1 . 16 . TRBV6-6 CASSGFVQSVNTEAFF TGTGCCAGCAGCGGATTCGTCCAGAGCGTTAACACTGAAGCTTTCTTT
TRBJ2-5 TRBD1 16 . TRBV11-3 CASSTGTGGELETQYF TGTGCCAGCAGCACCGGGACAGGGGGCGAATTGGAGACCCAGTACTTC
TRBJ2-1 . 16 . TRBV7-2 CASSSSGTNTYNEQFF TGTGCCAGCAGCTCCTCCGGGACAAACACGTACAATGAGCAGTTCTTC
TRBJ1-2 . 15 . TRBV19 CASSIGEGSYYGYTF TGTGCCAGTAGTATCGGTGAGGGATCCTACTATGGCTACACCTTC
TRBJ2-5 TRBD1 15 . TRBV7-9 CASSLGDRDRETQYF TGTGCCAGCAGCTTAGGCGACAGGGACCGGGAGACCCAGTACTTC
TRBJ2-1 TRBD2 15 . TRBV7-9 CASSWGRGGSNEQFF TGTGCCAGCAGCTGGGGACGGGGGGGTTCCAATGAGCAGTTCTTC
TRBJ2-1 TRBD2 17 . TRBV6-1 CASSGGPLTSTYNEQFF TGTGCCAGCAGTGGAGGCCCCCTGACTAGCACCTACAATGAGCAGTTCTTC
TRBJ1-6 TRBD1 15 . TRBV27 CASSLEGQGHSPLHF TGTGCCAGCAGTTTAGAGGGACAGGGCCATTCACCCCTCCACTTT
TRBJ2-1 . 16 . TRBV9 CASSEGITGAYNEQFF TGTGCCAGCAGCGAGGGAATAACGGGGGCCTACAATGAGCAGTTCTTC
TRBJ2-3 . 14 . TRBV6-4 CASAPSGRIDTQYF TGTGCCAGCGCACCATCCGGGAGAATCGATACGCAGTATTTT